This TCR beta chain comes out of a study of T cells in Graves' hyperthyroidism and ophthalmopathy. This clonotype was counted between two and nine times. Using RNA transcripts as the source, TCR beta CDR3 regions were amplified. HTBI primers were employed in a first-round RT-PCR of the TCR CDR3. In TCRdb, the multiplex PCR reads were re-called with MiXCR into one record per CDR3 protein. The repertoire has about 260,000 distinct CDR3 sequences, about 20% of them found once; the top ten carry about 60%. The CDR3 contains 13 residues. Looked up from germline, CDR1 is PRHDT and CDR2 is FYEKMQ (reference sequence). V lost 1 base, J lost 4 bases, and 5 bases lay in between.

The chain joins TRBV13 to TRBJ2-1; no clear D gene. Input material: blood. The source of this sequence is a man under 40 with Graves' ophthalmopathy. The CDR3: CASSLAVYNEQFF. Here the CDR3 DNA reads TGTGCCAGCAGCTTAGCAGTTTACAATGAGCAGTTCTTC.